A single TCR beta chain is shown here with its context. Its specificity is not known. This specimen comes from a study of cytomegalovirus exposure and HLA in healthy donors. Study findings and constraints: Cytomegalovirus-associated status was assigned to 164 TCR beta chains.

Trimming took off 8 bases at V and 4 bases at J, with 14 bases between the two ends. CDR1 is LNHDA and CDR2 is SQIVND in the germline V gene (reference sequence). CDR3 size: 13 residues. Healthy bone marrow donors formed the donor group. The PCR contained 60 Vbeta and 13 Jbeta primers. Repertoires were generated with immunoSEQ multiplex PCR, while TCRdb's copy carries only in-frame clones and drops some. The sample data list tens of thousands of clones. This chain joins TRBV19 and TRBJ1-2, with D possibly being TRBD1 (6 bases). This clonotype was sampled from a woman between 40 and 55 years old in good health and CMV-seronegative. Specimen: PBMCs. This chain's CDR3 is CASSRTDVYGYTF. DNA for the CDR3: TGTGCCAGTTCTCGGACAGACGTCTATGGCTACACCTTC.